These 9 T cell receptor beta chains were sequenced from one sample in a study of long-term antiretroviral therapy in people with HIV. The assay, immunoSEQ v3.0, was run at survey level. TCRdb keeps only in-frame clones here, not all; method: immunoSEQ multiplex PCR. The sample holds approximately 21,000 clones, approximately 81% seen once. Sequences were derived from unsorted PBMCs, sampled at the start of antiretroviral therapy. The receptors originated from a man aged 45 to 65 with HIV.

This chain links TRBV2 with TRBJ1-1, with D uncertain. In germline, CDR1 is SNHLY, CDR2 FYNNEI. V lost 3 bases, J lost 2 bases, and 10 bases lay in between. The CDR3 sequence is 14 residues long. The CDR3 DNA sequence: TGTGCCAGCAGTGAGGGAAGGCTTAACACTGAAGCTTTCTTT. Its protein product is CASSEGRLNTEAFF.

The CDR3 nucleotides read TGTGCCAGCCGCCGGGCGGGGAGCGAAAGCAATCAGCCCCAGCATTTT. It yields the protein CASRRAGSESNQPQHF. V is TRBV6-6 and J is TRBJ1-5; the D is unclear. V was clipped by 8 bases and J by 1 base, with 18 bases between them. Germline values: CDR1 MNHNY, CDR2 SVGAGI (reference sequence). This CDR3 comprises 16 residues.

The chain employs TRBV5-4 and TRBJ1-2; the D is unclear. This CDR3 is 12 amino acids long. Germline V gives CDR1 SGHNT, CDR2 YYREEE (reference sequence). V was pared by 2 bases and J by 8 bases, with 10 bases between. CDR3 in amino acids: CASSFKVGGYTF. CDR3 sequence (DNA): TGTGCCAGCAGCTTTAAGGTGGGGGGCTACACCTTC.

The chain has TRBV14 and TRBJ1-1; weak D call: TRBD1 (5 bases). V was shortened by 0 bases and J by 3 bases, with 8 bases between the two germline ends. Per the germline V gene, CDR1 is SGHDN and CDR2 is FVKESK. The CDR3 has 14 amino acids. CDR3 amino acids: CASSQELGDTEAFF. The CDR3 DNA reads TGTGCCAGCAGCCAAGAACTAGGGGACACTGAAGCTTTCTTT.

The chain has TRBV7-3 and TRBJ1-1; D uncertain. The CDR3 has 14 residues. Germline-derived CDR1 and CDR2 are SGHTA and FQGTGA. Trimming removed 1 base from V and 5 bases from J, with 11 bases in between. The CDR3 coding sequence is TGTGCCAGCAGCTTAATGGTTGGAGGGACTGAAGCTTTCTTT. Its protein is CASSLMVGGTEAFF.

The chain employs TRBV6-1 and TRBJ1-5; D is uncertain. The CDR3 length is 12 residues. The V gene lost 4 bases and the J gene lost 2 bases, with 3 bases spanning the gap. The germline V gene encodes CDR1 MNHNS and CDR2 SASEGT. The CDR3 DNA follows: TGTGCCAGCAGTGTGGGCAATCAGCCCCAGCATTTT. This sequence encodes CASSVGNQPQHF.

The CDR3 nucleotides read TGTGCCAGTAGTATCGGGGCGGGAGGGCTTATCGGGGAGCTGTTTTTT. Translated, it gives CASSIGAGGLIGELFF. This chain links TRBV19 with TRBJ2-2; 9 nucleotides align to TRBD2. Germline V gene data show CDR1 as LNHDA and CDR2 as SQIVND (reference sequence). After removal of 3 bases from V and 7 bases from J, the junction contained 9 bases not matched to a gene. The CDR3 totals 16 residues.

V and J are TRBV5-1 and TRBJ2-5, with D perhaps matching TRBD2 (6 bases). This CDR3 comprises 14 residues. Trimming removed 6 bases from V and 5 bases from J, with 17 bases in between. Germline loops: CDR1 SGHRS, CDR2 YFSETQ. CDR3 nucleotides: TGCGCCAGCACTGAGAGCGGGTTGGTGGAGACCCAGTACTTC. This sequence encodes CASTESGLVETQYF.

The chain links TRBV11-2 to TRBJ2-7; D is unclear. CDR1 and CDR2 (germline): SGHAT, FQNNGV. V dropped 1 base and J dropped 2 bases, with 9 bases sitting between them. CDR3 length: 14 amino acids. This CDR3 reads CASSLGAGAYEQYF. CDR3 bases: TGTGCCAGCAGCTTAGGGGCAGGCGCCTACGAGCAGTACTTC.